Below are 23 T cell receptor beta chains sequenced from a single sample in a study of blood T cell repertoires in COVID-19. The data were produced by immunoSEQ multiplex PCR, yet TCRdb's version contains in-frame clones alone and is incomplete. The table records roughly 14,000 clones, roughly nine tenths of them present only once. Sequencing was performed on peripheral blood. The receptor set was obtained from a man in his fifties with active COVID-19.

For this clone: Relative to the germline gene, one junction end is altered; a read error may explain this. J is TRBJ2-5 and V is TRBV7-7; 9 bases fit TRBD2. The CDR3 is 15 amino acids. Germline-derived CDR1 and CDR2 are SSHAT and FNYEAQ (reference sequence). The CDR3 region is CASSLTSGNQETQYF. The CDR3 coding sequence is TGTGCTAGCAGCTTGACTAGCGGAAACCAAGAGACCCAGTACTTC.

This clone has more than one count but fewer than ten. This chain connects TRBV3-1 (or the pseudogene TRBV3-2) to TRBJ1-2; a weak D match, TRBD1 (6 bases). Trimming shortened V by 4 bases and J by 6 bases, and 9 bases separated the two germline ends. Germline-derived CDR1 and CDR2 are LGHDT and YNNKEL (reference sequence). The CDR3 sequence is 12 residues long. The CDR3 protein is CASSPTGNGYTF. CDR3 DNA: TGTGCCAGCAGCCCCACAGGGAATGGCTACACCTTC.

The chain links TRBV19 to TRBJ2-2; 11 bases fit TRBD2. Trimming removed 5 bases from V and 6 bases from J; junction bases left unmatched: 17. The germline CDR1 and CDR2 sequences are LNHDA and SQIVND (reference sequence). This CDR3 is 19 amino acids long. The CDR3 reads CASSLRGLAGFVGPGELFF. CDR3 nucleotides: TGTGCCAGTAGTCTACGTGGACTAGCGGGCTTCGTAGGGCCCGGGGAGCTGTTTTTT.

In this sample, this clone turned up a few times. V and J are TRBV6-2 or TRBV6-3 and TRBJ2-7; the D gene is possibly TRBD2 (5 bases). Germline lookup yields CDR1 MNHEY and CDR2 SVGEGT. The CDR3 covers 15 residues. V lost 5 bases, J lost 3 bases, and 17 bases lay in between. CDR3 amino acids: CASSNDGLGDYEQYF. The CDR3 nucleotides read TGTGCCAGCAGTAACGATGGACTGGGAGACTACGAGCAGTACTTC.

The chain carries TRBV27 and TRBJ1-1; TRBD1 matches 8 bases. The junction had 11 bases not matched to a gene; V was cut back by 7 bases and J by 1 base. The CDR3 is made up of 16 amino acids. Germline CDR1 reads MNHEY; CDR2 reads SMNVEV (reference sequence). CDR3 residues: CASNPGAGGPNTEAFF. The CDR3 DNA sequence: TGTGCCAGCAATCCCGGGGCAGGGGGCCCGAACACTGAAGCTTTCTTT.

The V call is TRBV19, the J call TRBJ2-7; 13 bases map to TRBD2. The CDR3 has 15 residues. V lost 5 bases and J lost 4; bases outside the gene matches: 5. Germline V CDR1 and CDR2: LNHDA, SQIVND (reference sequence). The CDR3: CASSLVTSGRYEQYF. In nucleotides, the CDR3 is TGTGCCAGTAGTTTGGTGACTAGCGGGAGGTACGAGCAGTACTTC. Based on the CDR3 plus reference TRBV19 and TRBJ2-7, the full variable domain is DGGITQSPKYLFRKEGQNVTLSCEQNLNHDAMYWYRQDPGQGLRLIYYSQIVNDFQKGDIAEGYSVSREKKESFPLTVTSAQKNPTAFYLCASSLVTSGRYEQYFGPGTRLTVT.

V gene TRBV19 combines with J gene TRBJ1-1; 8 bases line up with TRBD1. The V segment lost 7 bases and the J segment 4 bases; nucleotides outside the gene matches: 11. Per the germline V gene, CDR1 is LNHDA and CDR2 is SQIVND (reference sequence). CDR3 length: 15 residues. The CDR3 loop is CASIRTGPLRTEAFF. CDR3 DNA: TGTGCCAGTATACGGACAGGGCCCTTGCGCACTGAAGCTTTCTTT.

J is TRBJ2-7 and V is TRBV28; 11 bases line up with TRBD1. Germline loops: CDR1 MDHEN, CDR2 SYDVKM. After removal of 4 bases from V and 4 bases from J, the junction contained 9 bases not matched to a gene. This CDR3 is 16 amino acids long. The CDR3 sequence is CASSWAPGQGAYEQYF. The CDR3 DNA reads TGTGCCAGCAGTTGGGCCCCAGGACAGGGGGCTTACGAGCAGTACTTC.

The chain has TRBV9 and TRBJ2-7, with 8 bases that match TRBD2. The ends lost 4 bases at V and 4 bases at J; junction bases unmatched: 7. The germline V gene has CDR1 SGDLS and CDR2 YYNGEE. This CDR3 has 14 residues. The CDR3 sequence is CASSLGSGSYEQYF. The CDR3, as DNA: TGTGCCAGCAGCTTGGGCAGCGGGAGTTACGAGCAGTACTTC.

This chain links TRBV11-2 with TRBJ1-1; 7 bases map to TRBD1. CDR1 SGHAT and CDR2 FQNNGV come from the germline V gene. This CDR3 has 15 amino acids. With V trimmed by 5 bases and J by 4 bases, 10 bases remained unmatched. Written as DNA, the CDR3 is TGTGCCAGCAGCACGACAGGGTCGGTGCGCACTGAAGCTTTCTTT. Its protein product is CASSTTGSVRTEAFF.

The J gene is TRBJ1-2, the V gene TRBV4-1; possible D gene TRBD1, 5 bases. V gave up 0 bases and J gave up 4 bases, with 12 bases separating them. The CDR3 spans 15 residues. Germline V gene lookup returns CDR1 MGHRA and CDR2 YSYEKL. CDR3 residues: CASSQDRQSTYGYTF. CDR3 coding DNA: TGCGCCAGCAGCCAAGATAGACAGTCTACCTATGGCTACACCTTC.

This chain uses TRBV11-2 with TRBJ2-7, with 7 bases lining up with TRBD2. The length of the CDR3 is 14 residues. The germline gives CDR1 SGHAT, CDR2 FQNNGV. J lost 5 bases, V lost 5 bases, and 9 bases had no gene match. The CDR3 reads CASSVGLAADEQYF. DNA of the CDR3: TGTGCCAGCAGCGTAGGGCTAGCGGCCGACGAGCAGTACTTC.

This chain connects TRBV11-3 to TRBJ1-6, with unresolved D. The CDR3 spans 13 residues. V was pared by 0 bases and J by 7 bases, with 4 bases between. CDR1 is SGHNT, CDR2 YENEEA, per germline. CDR3 bases: TGTGCCAGCAGCTTAGATCAGAATTCACCCCTCCACTTT. It translates to CASSLDQNSPLHF. The full variable domain, with the rest looked up from reference TRBV11-3 and TRBJ1-6, is EAGVVQSPRYKIIEKKQPVAFWCNPISGHNTLYWYLQNLGQGPELLIRYENEEAVDDSQLPKDRFSAERLKGVDSTLKIQPAELGDSAVYLCASSLDQNSPLHFGNGTRLTVT.

The count of this clone is one. The chain recombines TRBV28 with TRBJ2-7; the match to TRBD1 covers 12 bases. The CDR3 is 15 residues long. J lost 5 bases, V lost 4 bases, and 6 bases had no gene match. Germline CDR1 and CDR2: MDHEN and SYDVKM. CDR3 sequence: CASSSPGQGAHEQYF. In nucleotides, the CDR3 is TGTGCCAGCAGTTCTCCGGGACAGGGGGCTCACGAGCAGTACTTC.

The chain links TRBV5-4 to TRBJ1-1; 9 nucleotides line up with TRBD1. The V gene's germline CDR1 is SGHNT and CDR2 YYREEE (reference sequence). V was clipped by 2 bases and J by 5 bases; unmatched bases: 4. The CDR3 is made up of 14 amino acids. Written as DNA, the CDR3 is TGTGCCAGCAGCTTTGGGACAGGGCGGACTGAAGCTTTCTTT. It specifies CASSFGTGRTEAFF.

The V and J genes are TRBV7-3 and TRBJ2-7; D is unresolved. Trimming removed 1 base from V and 5 bases from J, with 9 bases in between. Germline V gene sequence: CDR1 SGHTA, CDR2 FQGTGA. The CDR3 extends over 13 amino acids. The CDR3 nucleotides are TGTGCCAGCAGCTTAAGTTTCGGTGACGAGCAGTACTTC. This gives the protein CASSLSFGDEQYF.

The genes are TRBV14 and TRBJ1-1; D gene uncertain. Germline assignment: CDR1 SGHDN and CDR2 FVKESK. The CDR3 runs 14 residues. V was shortened by 3 bases and J by 6 bases, with 14 bases between the two germline ends. The chain's CDR3 is CASSQLTGSSEAFF. The CDR3 bases are TGTGCCAGCAGCCAGTTAACCGGGAGTTCTGAAGCTTTCTTT. The entire variable domain, with the rest obtained from reference TRBV14 and TRBJ1-1, is as follows: EAGVTQFPSHSVIEKGQTVTLRCDPISGHDNLYWYRRVMGKEIKFLLHFVKESKQDESGMPNNRFLAERTGGTYSTLKVQPAELEDSGVYFCASSQLTGSSEAFFGQGTRLTVV.

The chain couples TRBV11-2 to TRBJ1-2, with D perhaps TRBD1 (5 bases). The CDR3 is 17 amino acids. CDR1 and CDR2 (germline): SGHAT, FQNNGV. With 4 bases removed from V and 7 bases from J, the gap between germline ends came to 25 bases. Here the CDR3 DNA reads TGTGCCAGCAGCTCCACTCGGCAGGGCGCCAGCCGGGTTGGCTACACCTTC. Protein: CASSSTRQGASRVGYTF.

This chain links TRBV19 with TRBJ2-3; D gene unclear. This CDR3 is built from 18 residues. V was trimmed by 0 bases and J by 1 base, leaving 17 bases between them. Germline CDR1 and CDR2: LNHDA and SQIVND (reference sequence). The CDR3 reads CASSIDFAVTAGTDTQYF. CDR3 sequence (DNA): TGTGCCAGTAGTATAGATTTCGCGGTGACTGCAGGCACAGATACGCAGTATTTT.

CDR3 sequence: CASSIQGARSGELFF. The CDR3 nucleotides are TGTGCCAGTAGTATCCAGGGGGCGAGGTCCGGGGAGCTGTTTTTT. This chain joins TRBV19 and TRBJ2-2; TRBD1 matches 8 bases. Germline lookup yields CDR1 LNHDA and CDR2 SQIVND (reference sequence). V was pared by 3 bases and J by 6 bases, with 6 bases of the junction left unmatched. The CDR3 is 15 amino acids.

This CDR3 reads CASRHSGRYTGELFF. CDR3 bases: TGTGCCAGCAGGCATAGCGGGCGTTACACCGGGGAGCTGTTTTTT. The V and J genes are TRBV27 and TRBJ2-2, with 7 bases lining up with TRBD2. V lost 6 bases to trimming and J lost 3 bases; unmatched junction nucleotides: 7. This CDR3 spans 15 amino acids. Per germline, CDR1 MNHEY and CDR2 SMNVEV (reference sequence).

The chain employs TRBV4-1 and TRBJ1-1; maybe TRBD1 (5 bases). Between the trimmed V and J ends, which lost 0 bases and 5 bases, there was a span of 13 bases. Germline CDR1 is MGHRA and CDR2 is YSYEKL. This CDR3 comprises 15 residues. Here the CDR3 reads CASSQDWGDGTEAFF. The CDR3 bases are TGCGCCAGCAGCCAAGATTGGGGGGATGGGACTGAAGCTTTCTTT.

The V and J genes are TRBV11-2 and TRBJ2-3, with TRBD2 as a possible D gene (7 bases). CDR1 is SGHAT, CDR2 FQNNGV, per germline. The CDR3 is made up of 17 amino acids. Trimming took off 5 bases at V and 3 bases at J, with 21 bases between the two ends. The CDR3 DNA is TGTGCCAGCAGCGCCACAGGGAGACGCGGGAGTACAGATACGCAGTATTTT. Protein: CASSATGRRGSTDTQYF.